The clone carrying this TCR beta chain was seen ten or more times. What it binds is not known. The CDR3 runs 14 residues. The germline V gene encodes CDR1 MDHEN and CDR2 SYDVKM. With V trimmed by 6 bases and J by 2 bases, 6 bases remained unmatched. The sample comes from a study of T cells in Graves' hyperthyroidism and ophthalmopathy. Amplification targeted TCR beta CDR3 regions from RNA transcripts. An initial round of RT-PCR targeting the TCR CDR3 relied on the HTBI primer set. One entry per CDR3 protein results from TCRdb running MiXCR on the multiplex PCR reads. The data show roughly 630,000 distinct CDR3 sequences, less than 20% seen once. Study-wide results and caveats: Blood held most thyroid clonotypes expanded above 0.001 frequency.

Sequenced sample: blood. This receptor was obtained from a woman in her thirties with Graves' hyperthyroidism. This chain links TRBV28 with TRBJ2-7; 8 bases line up with TRBD2. The CDR3, as DNA: TGTGCCAGCAGCCAAGCGGGAGCTACCTACGAGCAGTACTTC. This codes for CASSQAGATYEQYF.